This TCR beta chain came from a study of T cells in localized non-small cell lung cancer. Whole-study findings and limits: Adjacent lung tissue had a median about 58 of the top 100 clones found in the tumor. In uninvolved adjacent lung, T cell clonality reached its highest value, exceeding tumor. Overall survival was longer when the density of T cells in the blood was higher.

Sequencing used immunoSEQ multiplex PCR; TCRdb keeps in-frame clones, though not all of them. The sample yields about 24,000 clones, about 92% seen once. Remarks on this clone: The antigen is not known.

Germline V lookup: CDR1 LNHNV, CDR2 YYDKDF (reference sequence). Trimming shortened V by 6 bases and J by 2 bases, and 10 bases separated the two germline ends. CDR3 length: 13 amino acids. The source of this sequence is a man between 35 and 75 years old with stage III squamous cell lung carcinoma. This sample comprised peripheral blood, obtained before any cancer treatment. This chain connects TRBV15 to TRBJ1-2, with D hard to call. The CDR3 protein is CATSKDKNYGYTF. DNA for the CDR3: TGTGCCACCAGTAAAGACAAGAACTATGGCTACACCTTC.